These 5 T cell receptor beta chains came from one sample sequenced in a study of T cell changes during pregnancy in multiple sclerosis. The table came from immunoSEQ multiplex PCR; TCRdb's copy has only in-frame clones and leaves some out. The sample carries tens of thousands of clones, 75% to 95% recorded once. This specimen was CD4+ T cells from peripheral blood mononuclear cells, taken in the second trimester of pregnancy. All receptors come from a female donor with multiple sclerosis, enrolled in a pregnancy study.

The chain employs TRBV15 and TRBJ1-4; 9 nucleotides match TRBD1. The V and J ends lost 1 base and 8 bases, in that order; junction bases with no gene match: 5. Germline V CDR1 and CDR2: LNHNV, YYDKDF (reference sequence). The CDR3 is 15 amino acids. The CDR3, as DNA: TGTGCCACCAGCAGAGGCGGGACAGGGTCCGAAAAACTGTTTTTT. This gives the protein CATSRGGTGSEKLFF.

This clone has a handful of counts. The rearrangement uses TRBV19 and TRBJ1-5; 9 bases are a match to TRBD1. This CDR3 region has 14 residues. Trimming cost V 5 bases and J 6 bases; bases outside gene matches: 5. Looked up from germline, CDR1 is LNHDA and CDR2 is SQIVND (reference sequence). The CDR3 reads CASSSGQGTQPQHF. The CDR3, as DNA: TGTGCCAGTAGTTCCGGACAGGGGACTCAGCCCCAGCATTTT.

The chain is built from TRBV30 and TRBJ2-2, with D possibly matching TRBD1 (5 bases). V was shortened by 2 bases and J by 7 bases, with 11 bases between the two germline ends. The CDR3 totals 13 residues. Germline CDR1 GTSNPN, CDR2 SVGIG (reference sequence). The CDR3 spells CAWSRGASGELFF. The CDR3 DNA follows: TGTGCCTGGAGTCGTGGGGCGAGCGGGGAGCTGTTTTTT.

The chain employs TRBV14 and TRBJ1-3; D is unresolved. Looked up from germline, CDR1 is SGHDN and CDR2 is FVKESK. The CDR3 runs to 13 residues. V lost 4 bases, J lost 4 bases, and 8 bases lay in between. DNA of the CDR3: TGTGCCAGCAGCCTATTGTTGGGAAACACCATATATTTT. Its translation is CASSLLLGNTIYF. Full variable domain (outside the CDR3, taken from reference TRBV14 and TRBJ1-3): EAGVTQFPSHSVIEKGQTVTLRCDPISGHDNLYWYRRVMGKEIKFLLHFVKESKQDESGMPNNRFLAERTGGTYSTLKVQPAELEDSGVYFCASSLLLGNTIYFGEGSWLTVV.

The V call is TRBV6-1, the J call TRBJ1-2, with no clear D. V was trimmed by 2 bases and J by 0 bases, leaving 13 bases between them. Per the germline V gene, CDR1 is MNHNS and CDR2 is SASEGT. This CDR3 has 16 amino acids. The CDR3 here is CASSEMGELANYGYTF. CDR3 nucleotides: TGTGCCAGCAGTGAAATGGGAGAACTGGCTAACTATGGCTACACCTTC.